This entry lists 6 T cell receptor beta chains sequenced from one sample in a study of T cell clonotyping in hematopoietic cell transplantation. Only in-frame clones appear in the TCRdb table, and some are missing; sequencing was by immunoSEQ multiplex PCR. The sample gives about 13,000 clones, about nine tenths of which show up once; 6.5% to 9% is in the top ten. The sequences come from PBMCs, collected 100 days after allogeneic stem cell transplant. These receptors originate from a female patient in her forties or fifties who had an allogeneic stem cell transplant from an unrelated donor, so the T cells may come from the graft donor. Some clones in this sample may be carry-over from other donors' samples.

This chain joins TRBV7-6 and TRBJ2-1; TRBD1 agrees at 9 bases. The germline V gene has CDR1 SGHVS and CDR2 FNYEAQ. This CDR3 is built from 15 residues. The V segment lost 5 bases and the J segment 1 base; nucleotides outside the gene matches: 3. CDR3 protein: CASSLGQGSYNEQFF. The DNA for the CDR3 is TGTGCCAGCAGCCTGGGACAGGGATCCTACAATGAGCAGTTCTTC.

The CDR3 nucleotides are TGTGCCAGCAGCGTAGCCACCTCTAGCGGGGGGAGCACAGATACGCAGTATTTT. It specifies CASSVATSSGGSTDTQYF. The chain employs TRBV9 and TRBJ2-3; TRBD2 matches at 11 bases. Unmatched junction bases numbered 6, after V lost 0 bases and J lost 0 bases. CDR1 is SGDLS and CDR2 is YYNGEE in the germline V gene. The CDR3 spans 18 residues.

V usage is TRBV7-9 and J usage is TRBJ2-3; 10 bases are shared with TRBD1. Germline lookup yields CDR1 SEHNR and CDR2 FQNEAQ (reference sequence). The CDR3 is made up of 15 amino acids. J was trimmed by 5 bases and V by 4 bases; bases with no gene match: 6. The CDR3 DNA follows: TGTGCCAGCAGCTCGCTTGACAGGGGGCGAGATACGCAGTATTTT. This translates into CASSSLDRGRDTQYF. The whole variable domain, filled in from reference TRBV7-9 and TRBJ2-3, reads DTGVSQNPRHKITKRGQNVTFRCDPISEHNRLYWYRQTLGQGPEFLTYFQNEAQLEKSRLLSDRFSAERPKGSFSTLEIQRTEQGDSAMYLCASSSLDRGRDTQYFGPGTRLTVL.

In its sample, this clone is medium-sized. The CDR3, as DNA: TGTGCCAGCAGCAGCAGGGGGCTGGGTTCCTACAATGAGCAGTTCTTC. Translating it yields CASSSRGLGSYNEQFF. J is TRBJ2-1 and V is TRBV11-3, with 8 bases matching TRBD1. CDR1 and CDR2 (germline): SGHNT, YENEEA. The V and J ends lost 5 bases and 1 base, in that order; junction bases with no gene match: 7. The CDR3 spans 16 residues.

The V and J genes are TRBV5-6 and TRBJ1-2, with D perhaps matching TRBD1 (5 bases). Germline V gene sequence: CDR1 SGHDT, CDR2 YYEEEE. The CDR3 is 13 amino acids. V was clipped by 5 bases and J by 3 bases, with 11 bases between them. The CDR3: CASRTGRYYGYTF. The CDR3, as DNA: TGTGCCAGCAGAACAGGCAGATACTATGGCTACACCTTC.

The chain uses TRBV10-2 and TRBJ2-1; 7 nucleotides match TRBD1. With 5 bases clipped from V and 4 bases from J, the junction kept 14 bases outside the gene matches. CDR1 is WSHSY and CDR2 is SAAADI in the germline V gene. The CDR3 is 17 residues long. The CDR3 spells CASSPLGDSVSYNEQFF. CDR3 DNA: TGCGCCAGCAGTCCCCTGGGGGACAGTGTTTCATACAATGAGCAGTTCTTC.